Described below is a single T cell receptor beta chain sequence and its context. What it recognizes is unknown. Measured with immunoSEQ multiplex PCR; TCRdb has only the in-frame clones, and not every one. The sample lists approximately 150,000 clones, about 90% occurring once. This sample is drawn from a study of T cell responses to AZD1222 COVID-19 vaccine. The study, taken as a whole, reports: Most donors were white British and more were female, and clonal diversity was possibly underestimated.

The V end was cut by 3 bases, the J end by 9 bases, with 15 bases between. The CDR3 length is 13 residues. Germline-derived CDR1 and CDR2 are GTSNPN and SVGIG (reference sequence). The source was peripheral blood, collected 28 days after the second AZD1222 dose. This TCR was recovered from an adult who received the AZD1222 COVID-19 vaccine. The rearrangement uses TRBV30 and TRBJ1-5; tentative D call: TRBD1 (5 bases). Here the CDR3 reads CAWSLPGVGPQHF. The CDR3 nucleotides read TGTGCCTGGAGCTTGCCGGGGGTAGGGCCCCAGCATTTT.